The 4 T cell receptor beta chains in this list originate from one sample, sequenced in a study of CD8 T cells in ankylosing spondylitis. TCRdb re-derived calls from the 5' RACE reads in MiXCR, one entry per CDR3 protein. The data contain some 130,000 distinct CDR3 sequences, about 7% of them seen just once; the ten biggest clones take up around 12%. The sample consisted of blood, either unsorted or a sorted T cell fraction (not recorded which). These receptors were obtained from a female donor with ankylosing spondylitis or in good health (not recorded which).

This clonotype was detected many times. The V call is TRBV9, the J call TRBJ2-2; D possibly corresponds to TRBD1 (6 bases). The ends were cut back, 6 bases at V and 1 base at J, with 16 bases in the middle. CDR3 size: 16 residues. The germline CDR1 and CDR2 sequences are SGDLS and YYNGEE. The CDR3 region has the DNA TGTGCCAGCACCAAGGGTGGGGACAAGAACACCGGGGAGCTGTTTTTT. This translates into CASTKGGDKNTGELFF.

The chain is built from TRBV3-1 and TRBJ2-1, with D perhaps TRBD2 (6 bases). The germline V and J ends were trimmed by 7 bases and 5 bases, with 12 bases remaining between them. This CDR3 comprises 13 residues. Germline loops: CDR1 LGHDT, CDR2 YNNKEL (reference sequence). CDR3: CASTRTGDNEQFF. CDR3 bases: TGTGCCAGCACCCGCACGGGGGACAATGAGCAGTTCTTC.

At least ten counts were recorded for this clonotype. The chain employs TRBV6-1 and TRBJ1-6, with D perhaps TRBD1 (5 bases). Germline V gives CDR1 MNHNS, CDR2 SASEGT. V lost 7 bases and J lost 0, with 16 bases in between. This CDR3 has 17 amino acids. CDR3 region: CASTPSSGGSYNSPLHF. DNA for the CDR3: TGTGCCAGCACCCCATCAAGTGGGGGCTCCTATAATTCACCCCTCCACTTT.

In its sample, this clonotype was seen many times. J is TRBJ1-5 and V is TRBV30; D not resolved. Germline V lookup: CDR1 GTSNPN, CDR2 SVGIG (reference sequence). The CDR3 length is 9 residues. V was shortened by 3 bases and J by 10 bases, with 4 bases between the two germline ends. The CDR3 nucleotides read TGTGCCTGGAGAGGCCCCCAGCATTTT. Translating it yields CAWRGPQHF.